This entry features one T cell receptor beta chain sequence. This clone has only one observation. The target of this receptor is not known. No much larger clone is present one base from it, and per-base qualities are unavailable. What this sample's time point label stands for: about 28 days (+/-7) after the second vaccine dose. AZD1222 recipients with second doses at about 4 weeks or about 12 weeks were pooled, because spike-specific TCR depth and breadth did not differ between schedules. Vaccinee samples came from UK trials COV001 and COV002, including a single-blind randomized controlled phase 2/3 trial of AZD1222 (ChAdOx1 nCoV-19) in healthy adults. For TCRbeta chain sequencing, PBMC samples were collected from trial participants at day 0 and at day 28 after the second dose. This record belongs to a study of T cell responses to AZD1222 COVID-19 vaccine (dated by TCRdb to about 2021). Context from the whole study: A total of 230 to 250 trial participants underwent TCR sequencing, of whom around 200 received two doses of AZD1222 and around 25 received two doses of the MenACWY control vaccine. Trial participants were enrolled by age into 18-55, 56-69 and 70-plus year subgroups, with approximately 150, 30 and 60 TCR-sequenced participants respectively. What the research found in general, with its limitations: Reportedly, close to half of the unique spike-specific TCRs recognized epitopes lying outside the regions that are mutated in the B.1.351 and B.1.1.7 variants. Only five to seven AZD1222 recipients were SARS-CoV-2 seropositive at baseline, limiting conclusions about previously exposed vaccinees. The 56-69-year group was small, and its depth increase did not reach significance, likely because of low power. Participants were mostly white British, with more females than males. The authors suggested clonal diversity may have been underestimated. The whole spike protein was spanned by vaccine-associated CD4 TCRs, and dominant responses were seen in regions 160-218 and 743-854. After two AZD1222 doses, both the breadth and the depth of spike-specific TCRs were significantly higher than at day 0 and than in MenACWY recipients. Because no day 14 peak-response samples were available, the repertoires could be characterized only after the peak T cell response.

CDR1 and CDR2, per the germline V gene (reference sequence), are LNHDA and SQIVND. Counted from cysteine to phenylalanine, this CDR3 has 14 amino acids. CDR3 DNA is the only sequence kept; it has 42 bases, read in frame from the first base. V loses 3 bases, J loses 8 bases, and the germline ends lie 17 bases apart. The CDR3 regions of human TCRbeta chains were analyzed by immunosequencing. On the study's bioinformatics: TCRs in the repertoires were compared against a reference library of SARS-CoV-2-specific TCRs that had been generated with the MIRA antigen-specificity platform. Breadth was defined as the fraction of unique TCRs that were SARS-CoV-2-associated. Depth was defined as the fraction of total T cells that were SARS-CoV-2-associated. Using the MIRA data, each spike-specific TCR was assigned both to the spike region to which the TCR was reactive and to a CD4 or CD8 class. Log10-transformed breadth and depth values were compared by one-way ANOVA with Sidak's multiple comparisons tests. TCRdb stores this immuneACCESS table with in-frame sequences only. Part of the clones is absent; in the studies checked, under half of the shortfall reflects unresolved V genes, and no reason is known for the rest. Clone size and the V and J calls come from that table; the DNA yielded D and trimming. The sample contains about 45,000 clones, 85% to 90% of them found a single time. Jointly, the top ten make up more than 0.95% of the sample.

The receptor was derived from an adult who received the AZD1222 COVID-19 vaccine. Sequences were derived from peripheral blood, sampled 28 days after the second AZD1222 dose. The chain employs TRBV19 and TRBJ2-7; the D gene is possibly TRBD1 or TRBD2, each agreeing over 6 bases. The CDR3 in this case is CASSMGGPIYQQYF. At the DNA level, the sequence is TGTGCCAGTAGTATGGGGGGCCCGATTTACCAGCAGTACTTC.